This T cell receptor beta chain was found in a study of T cells in Graves' hyperthyroidism and ophthalmopathy. General study results and limits: Appearing also in blood were most of the thyroid clonotypes expanded above 0.001.

The source material, RNA transcripts, was used to amplify TCR beta CDR3 regions. HTBI primers were the set used in a first-round RT-PCR of the TCR CDR3. TCRdb ran MiXCR on the multiplex PCR reads and lists one entry per CDR3 protein. The sample holds about 420,000 distinct CDR3 sequences, around 16% seen once. A remark on this clonotype: Its antigen remains unidentified. Just one base apart from a much larger clone, this may be a read error.

The CDR3 spans 15 residues. Germline CDR1 is SGHRS and CDR2 is YFSETQ. Trimming removed 0 bases from V and 10 bases from J; junction bases left unmatched: 9. Graves' hyperthyroidism qualified as stable when ophthalmopathy did not progress within 18 months. Patients were excluded because of uncontrolled infection, other autoimmune disease, pregnancy or lactation. The PBMCs had their origin in roughly 10 ml of fresh peripheral blood. The sequenced sample consisted of blood. This TCR came from a woman younger than 35 with Graves' hyperthyroidism. The rearrangement uses TRBV5-1 and TRBJ2-1; 8 positions agree with TRBD1. The CDR3 region has the DNA TGCGCCAGCAGCTTGGGGAGGACAGGGCCCCTCGAGCAGTTCTTC. Its protein product is CASSLGRTGPLEQFF.